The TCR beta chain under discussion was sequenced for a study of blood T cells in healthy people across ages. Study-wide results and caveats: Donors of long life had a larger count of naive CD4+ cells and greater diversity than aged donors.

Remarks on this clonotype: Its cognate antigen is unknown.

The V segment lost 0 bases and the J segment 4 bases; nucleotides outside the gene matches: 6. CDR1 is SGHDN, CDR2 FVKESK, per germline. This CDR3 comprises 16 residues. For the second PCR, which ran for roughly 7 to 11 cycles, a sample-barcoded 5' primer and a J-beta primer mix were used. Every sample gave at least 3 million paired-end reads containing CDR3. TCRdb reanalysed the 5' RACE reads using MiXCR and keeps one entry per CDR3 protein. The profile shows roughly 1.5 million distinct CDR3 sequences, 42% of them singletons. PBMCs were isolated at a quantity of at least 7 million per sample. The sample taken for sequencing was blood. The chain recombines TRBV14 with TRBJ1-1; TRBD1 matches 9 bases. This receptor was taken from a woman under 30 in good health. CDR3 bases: TGTGCCAGCAGCCAAGATAAGGGACAGGGCAGCACTGAAGCTTTCTTT. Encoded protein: CASSQDKGQGSTEAFF. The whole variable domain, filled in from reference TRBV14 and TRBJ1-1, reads EAGVTQFPSHSVIEKGQTVTLRCDPISGHDNLYWYRRVMGKEIKFLLHFVKESKQDESGMPNNRFLAERTGGTYSTLKVQPAELEDSGVYFCASSQDKGQGSTEAFFGQGTRLTVV.